Following are 16 T cell receptor beta chains from one sample sequenced in a study of T cells in Graves' hyperthyroidism and ophthalmopathy (dated by TCRdb to 2018 to 2020). To prepare the library, multiplex PCR was applied. The sequencer was an Illumina HiSeq 2000. TCR beta CDR3 regions were amplified from RNA transcripts. A first-round RT-PCR of the TCR CDR3 used the HTBI primer set with the Qiagen OneStep RT-PCR kit. The public reads were reanalyzed by TCRdb: fastp trimming at Q25, MiXCR alignment, in-frame beta chains only. Entries are consolidated by CDR3 protein sequence, retaining the most common genes and DNA. For this sample the table gives 500,000 to 600,000 distinct CDR3 sequences, of which 40% to 55% were detected only once. The leading ten clones occupy over 15% of the sample. The material sequenced was peripheral blood or thyroid tissue (not recorded which). Source of these receptors: an adult woman with Graves' disease, either hyperthyroidism or ophthalmopathy (not recorded which).

The chain uses TRBV7-8 and TRBJ1-6; no reliable D call. CDR1 and CDR2 from the germline V gene are SGHVS and FQNEAQ. The CDR3 consists of 13 residues. The germline V and J ends were trimmed by 5 bases and 8 bases, with 10 bases remaining between them. The CDR3 spells CASSIGVDSPLHF. DNA for the CDR3: TGTGCCAGCAGCATCGGGGTTGATTCACCCCTCCACTTT. Drawing the rest from reference TRBV7-8 and TRBJ1-6, the complete variable domain is GAGVSQSPRYKVAKRGQDVALRCDPISGHVSLFWYQQALGQGPEFLTYFQNEAQLDKSGLPSDRFFAERPEGSVSTLKIQRTQQEDSAVYLCASSIGVDSPLHFGNGTRLTVT.

This clonotype was seen repeatedly, ten times or more. The V and J genes are TRBV5-1 and TRBJ2-2, with 11 bases lining up with TRBD1. This CDR3 comprises 15 residues. CDR1 is SGHRS and CDR2 is YFSETQ in the germline V gene. Losses at the gene ends were 4 bases for V and 5 bases for J; bases not matched to a gene: 4. The CDR3 spells CASSLGQGVTGELFF. The CDR3 DNA sequence: TGCGCCAGCAGCCTGGGACAGGGGGTTACCGGGGAGCTGTTTTTT. Filled out from reference TRBV5-1 and TRBJ2-2, the complete variable domain reads KAGVTQTPRYLIKTRGQQVTLSCSPISGHRSVSWYQQTPGQGLQFLFEYFSETQRNKGNFPGRFSGRQFSNSRSEMNVSTLELGDSALYLCASSLGQGVTGELFFGEGSRLTVL.

The CDR3 region has the DNA TGTGCCACCAGCAGACAGGCTGGAAACACCATATATTTT. Amino acids: CATSRQAGNTIYF. This chain links TRBV15 with TRBJ1-3; no definite D call. Germline V CDR1 and CDR2: LNHNV, YYDKDF (reference sequence). CDR3 size: 13 residues. Trimming removed 2 bases at V and 2 bases at J, with 4 bases between.

The chain couples TRBV7-3 to TRBJ1-1; D is ambiguous. V dropped 4 bases and J dropped 3 bases, with 9 bases sitting between them. The CDR3 contains 13 residues. Germline CDR1 SGHTA, CDR2 FQGTGA. The CDR3 loop is CASSYSRDTEAFF. DNA for the CDR3: TGTGCCAGCAGCTACAGCCGGGACACTGAAGCTTTCTTT. The full variable domain, rest sourced from reference TRBV7-3 and TRBJ1-1, is GAGVSQTPSNKVTEKGKYVELRCDPISGHTALYWYRQSLGQGPEFLIYFQGTGAADDSGLPNDRFFAVRPEGSVSTLKIQRTERGDSAVYLCASSYSRDTEAFFGQGTRLTVV.

This clonotype was observed many times. The chain recombines TRBV4-1 with TRBJ1-1; D might be TRBD1 (6 bases). The ends were cut back, 6 bases at V and 1 base at J, with 12 bases in the middle. Germline lookup yields CDR1 MGHRA and CDR2 YSYEKL. This CDR3 spans 14 amino acids. CDR3 DNA: TGCGCCAGCAGACTGGGACACCGGAACACTGAAGCTTTCTTT. It encodes CASRLGHRNTEAFF.

This clonotype was observed many times. The rearrangement uses TRBV6-2 or TRBV6-3 and TRBJ2-7; TRBD1 might be the D (6 bases). Germline V lookup: CDR1 MNHEY, CDR2 SVGEGT. The V and J ends lost 6 bases and 3 bases respectively, with 12 bases between them. This CDR3 contains 13 residues. CDR3 in amino acids: CASRSGHSYEQYF. DNA of the CDR3: TGTGCCAGCAGGTCGGGACATAGCTACGAGCAGTACTTC.

This chain joins TRBV11-2 and TRBJ1-2; 8 bases are a match to TRBD1. The germline CDR1 and CDR2 sequences are SGHAT and FQNNGV. The CDR3 spans 14 residues. The V and J ends lost 8 bases and 5 bases, in that order; junction bases with no gene match: 10. CDR3 sequence (DNA): TGTGCCAGCGGCCTGACAGGGGTGGGGTATGGCTACACCTTC. It is translated as CASGLTGVGYGYTF.

At least ten counts were recorded for this clonotype. The V call is TRBV20-1, the J call TRBJ1-5; the match to TRBD1 covers 7 bases. Germline V CDR1 and CDR2: DFQATT, SNEGSKA (reference sequence). The J segment lost 4 bases and the V segment lost 3 bases, leaving 12 bases of the junction unmatched. The CDR3 length is 16 residues. The CDR3 protein is CSARRQQGSWNQPQHF. As DNA, the CDR3 is TGCAGTGCTAGGAGACAACAGGGGTCTTGGAATCAGCCCCAGCATTTT.

In the case of this clonotype: The missing conserved phenylalanine or tryptophan at the end of this CDR3 makes a read error likely. No DNA is shown, since the ends of the CDR3 on it are uncertain; the CDR3 is the one TCRdb lists. The genes are TRBV12-3 or TRBV12-4 and TRBJ2-6. The CDR3 is 8 residues long, counting both termini. CDR3 sequence: CASSYGSL.

This clonotype occurred many times. CDR3 residues: CASSYQTGTRPMQYF. The CDR3 DNA sequence: TGCGCCAGCAGCTACCAGACCGGGACTAGACCGATGCAGTACTTC. The rearrangement links TRBV5-1 to TRBJ2-7, with 8 bases fitting TRBD2. V lost 3 bases and J lost 9; bases outside the gene matches: 14. The CDR3 has 15 residues. Germline lookup yields CDR1 SGHRS and CDR2 YFSETQ.

Many counts were recorded for this clonotype. The rearrangement uses TRBV2 and TRBJ2-5, with 8 bases aligning to TRBD1. The CDR3 runs to 15 residues. The V segment lost 6 bases and the J segment 5 bases; nucleotides outside the gene matches: 11. Germline lookup yields CDR1 SNHLY and CDR2 FYNNEI. This CDR3 reads CASRFTGTGWETQYF. The DNA for the CDR3 is TGTGCCAGCAGGTTCACCGGGACAGGTTGGGAGACCCAGTACTTC.

This clonotype has at least ten counts. This rearrangement joins TRBV20-1 to TRBJ1-5; 7 bases fit TRBD1. The trim removed 4 bases at V and 4 bases at J, leaving 4 bases unmatched. The CDR3 loop spans 13 amino acids. Germline V CDR1 and CDR2: DFQATT, SNEGSKA (reference sequence). CDR3 in amino acids: CSAKDRVNQPQHF. CDR3 coding DNA: TGCAGTGCTAAAGACAGGGTAAATCAGCCCCAGCATTTT.

This chain joins TRBV7-7 and TRBJ2-3, with D hard to call. This CDR3 comprises 14 residues. Germline V CDR1 and CDR2: SSHAT, FNYEAQ (reference sequence). V shed 4 bases and J shed 11 bases, with 19 bases lying between them. This CDR3 is CASSSRSRTNEQYF. Here the CDR3 DNA reads TGTGCCAGCAGCTCGAGGTCCAGGACCAATGAGCAGTATTTT.

The table lists this clonotype with many counts. The chain uses TRBV11-3 and TRBJ2-7; D unclear. CDR3 length: 14 residues. Trimming took off 1 base at V and 5 bases at J, with 12 bases between the two ends. Germline V gene lookup returns CDR1 SGHNT and CDR2 YENEEA. For the CDR3, the DNA is TGTGCCAGCAGCTTAGGGACGGCAGGCGACGAGCAGTACTTC. Translation: CASSLGTAGDEQYF.

In this sample, this clonotype turned up many times. CDR3 DNA sequence: TGCGCCAGCAGCCAACCCCTAAGGGGTCCCGAGCAGTACTTC. Its protein is CASSQPLRGPEQYF. This chain connects TRBV4-1 to TRBJ2-7, with D perhaps matching TRBD1 (5 bases). Deletions cut 2 bases from V and 6 bases from J, with 14 bases between. The germline V gene has CDR1 MGHRA and CDR2 YSYEKL. CDR3 length: 14 residues.

Regarding this clonotype: Here the CDR3 omits its conserved ending phenylalanine or tryptophan, so a read error is the likely source. The limits of the CDR3 on the DNA are not certain, so only TCRdb's listed CDR3 is given. The chain has TRBV7-8 and TRBJ1-1. The CDR3 numbers 9 amino acids, ends counted. CDR1 is SGHVS, CDR2 FQNEAQ, per germline. CDR3 sequence: CASSLTPIY.